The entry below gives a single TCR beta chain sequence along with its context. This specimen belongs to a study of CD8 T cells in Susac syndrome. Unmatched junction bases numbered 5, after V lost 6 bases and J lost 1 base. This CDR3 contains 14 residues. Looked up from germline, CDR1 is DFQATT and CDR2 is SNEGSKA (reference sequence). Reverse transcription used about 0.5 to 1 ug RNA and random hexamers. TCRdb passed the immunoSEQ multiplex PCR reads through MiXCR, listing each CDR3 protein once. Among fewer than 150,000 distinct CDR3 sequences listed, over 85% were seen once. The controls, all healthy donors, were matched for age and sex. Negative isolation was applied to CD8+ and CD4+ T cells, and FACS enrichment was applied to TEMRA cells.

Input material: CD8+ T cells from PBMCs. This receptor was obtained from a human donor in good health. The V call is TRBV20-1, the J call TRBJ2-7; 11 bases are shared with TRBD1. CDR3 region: CSAQDRGLSYEQYF. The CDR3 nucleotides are TGCAGTGCACAGGACAGGGGGCTGTCCTACGAGCAGTACTTC.